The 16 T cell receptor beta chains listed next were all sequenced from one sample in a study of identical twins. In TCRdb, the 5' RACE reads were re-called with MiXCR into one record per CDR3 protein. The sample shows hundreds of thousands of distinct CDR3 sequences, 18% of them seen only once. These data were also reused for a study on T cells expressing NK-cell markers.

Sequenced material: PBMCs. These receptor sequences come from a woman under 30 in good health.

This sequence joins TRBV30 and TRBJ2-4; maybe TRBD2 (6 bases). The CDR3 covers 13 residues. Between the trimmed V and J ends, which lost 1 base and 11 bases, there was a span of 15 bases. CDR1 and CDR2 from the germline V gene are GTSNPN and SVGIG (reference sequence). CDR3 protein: CAWSGGDPTLQYF. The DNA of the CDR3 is TGTGCCTGGAGTGGGGGGGACCCTACCCTTCAGTACTTC.

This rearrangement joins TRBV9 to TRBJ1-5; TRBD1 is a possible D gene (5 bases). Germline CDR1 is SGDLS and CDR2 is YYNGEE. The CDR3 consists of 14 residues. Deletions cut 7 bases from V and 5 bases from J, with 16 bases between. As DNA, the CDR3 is TGTGCCAGCGCTAGGGAGAGAGGGGATCAGCCCCAGCATTTT. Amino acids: CASARERGDQPQHF.

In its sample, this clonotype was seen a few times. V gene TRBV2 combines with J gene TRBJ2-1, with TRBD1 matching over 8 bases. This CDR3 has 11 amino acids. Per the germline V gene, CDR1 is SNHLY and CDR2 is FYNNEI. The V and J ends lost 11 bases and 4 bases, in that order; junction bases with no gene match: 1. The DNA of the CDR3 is TGTGCCGGACAGGGTTACAATGAGCAGTTCTTC. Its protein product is CAGQGYNEQFF.

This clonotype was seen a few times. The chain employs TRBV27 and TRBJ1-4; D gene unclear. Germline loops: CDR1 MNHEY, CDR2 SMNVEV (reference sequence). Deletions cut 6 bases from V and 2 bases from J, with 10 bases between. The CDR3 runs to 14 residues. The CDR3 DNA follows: TGTGCCAGCAGCCCGGGAGTTACTAATGAAAAACTGTTTTTT. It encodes CASSPGVTNEKLFF. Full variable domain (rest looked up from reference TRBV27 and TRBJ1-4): EAQVTQNPRYLITVTGKKLTVTCSQNMNHEYMSWYRQDPGLGLRQIYYSMNVEVTDKGDVPEGYKVSRKEKRNFPLILESPSPNQTSLYFCASSPGVTNEKLFFGSGTQLSVL.

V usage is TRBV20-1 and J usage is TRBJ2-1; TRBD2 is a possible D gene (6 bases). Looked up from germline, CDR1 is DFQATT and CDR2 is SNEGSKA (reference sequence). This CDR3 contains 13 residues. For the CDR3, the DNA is TGCAGCGGGCTAGCGCCGTCCTACAATGAGCAGTTCTTC. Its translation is CSGLAPSYNEQFF.

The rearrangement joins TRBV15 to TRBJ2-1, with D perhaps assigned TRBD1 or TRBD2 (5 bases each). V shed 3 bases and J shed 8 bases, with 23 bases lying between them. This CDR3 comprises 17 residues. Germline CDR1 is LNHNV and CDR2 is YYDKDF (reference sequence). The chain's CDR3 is CATSRGPPGPTVDEQFF. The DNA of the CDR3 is TGTGCCACCAGCAGGGGACCCCCGGGACCCACGGTGGATGAGCAGTTCTTC.

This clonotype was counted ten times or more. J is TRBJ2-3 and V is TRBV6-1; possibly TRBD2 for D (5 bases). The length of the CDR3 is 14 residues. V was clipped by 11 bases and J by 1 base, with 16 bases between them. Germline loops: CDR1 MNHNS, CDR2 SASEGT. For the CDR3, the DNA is TGTGCCTCTTCTCGAGGGCGGGGCACAGATACGCAGTATTTT. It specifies CASSRGRGTDTQYF.

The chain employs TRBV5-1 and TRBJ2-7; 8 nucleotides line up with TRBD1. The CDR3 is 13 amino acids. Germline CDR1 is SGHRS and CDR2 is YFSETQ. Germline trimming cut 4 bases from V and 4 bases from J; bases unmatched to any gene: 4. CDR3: CASSQDRVYEQYF. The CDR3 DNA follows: TGCGCCAGCAGCCAGGACAGGGTTTACGAGCAGTACTTC.

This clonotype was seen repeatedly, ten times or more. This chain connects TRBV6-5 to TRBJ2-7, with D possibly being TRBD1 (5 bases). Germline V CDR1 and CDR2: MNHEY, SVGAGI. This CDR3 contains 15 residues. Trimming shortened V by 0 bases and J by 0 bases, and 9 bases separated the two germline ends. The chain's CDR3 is CASSYSADSSYEQYF. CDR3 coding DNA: TGTGCCAGCAGTTACTCCGCCGACAGCTCCTACGAGCAGTACTTC.

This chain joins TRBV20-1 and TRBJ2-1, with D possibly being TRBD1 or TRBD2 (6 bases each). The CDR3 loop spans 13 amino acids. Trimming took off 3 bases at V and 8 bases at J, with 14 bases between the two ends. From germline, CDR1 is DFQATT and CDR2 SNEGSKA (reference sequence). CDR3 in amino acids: CSARGGQMDEQFF. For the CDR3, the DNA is TGCAGTGCTAGGGGGGGCCAGATGGATGAGCAGTTCTTC.

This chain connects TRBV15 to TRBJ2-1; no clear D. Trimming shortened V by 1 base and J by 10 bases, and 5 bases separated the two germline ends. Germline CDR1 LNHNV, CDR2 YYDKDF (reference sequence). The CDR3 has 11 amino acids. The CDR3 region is CATSRVSEQFF. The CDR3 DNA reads TGTGCCACCAGCAGAGTTTCGGAGCAGTTCTTC.

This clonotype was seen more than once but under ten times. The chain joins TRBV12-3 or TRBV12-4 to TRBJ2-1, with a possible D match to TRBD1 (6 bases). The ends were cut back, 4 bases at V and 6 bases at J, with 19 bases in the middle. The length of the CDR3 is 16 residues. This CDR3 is CASSSQGTPFVNEQFF. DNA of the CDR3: TGTGCCAGCAGTTCCCAGGGGACGCCGTTCGTCAATGAGCAGTTCTTC.

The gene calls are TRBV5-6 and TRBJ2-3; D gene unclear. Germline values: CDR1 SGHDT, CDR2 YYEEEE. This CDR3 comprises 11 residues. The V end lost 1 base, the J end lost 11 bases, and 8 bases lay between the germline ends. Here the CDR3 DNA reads TGTGCCAGCAGCTTGCGTGGGGTGCAGTATTTT. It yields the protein CASSLRGVQYF.

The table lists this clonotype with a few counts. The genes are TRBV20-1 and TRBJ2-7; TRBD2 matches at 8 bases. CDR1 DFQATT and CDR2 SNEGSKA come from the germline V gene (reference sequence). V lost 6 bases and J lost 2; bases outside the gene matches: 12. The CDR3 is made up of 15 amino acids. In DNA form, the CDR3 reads TGCAGTGCACGCCGGGAGGGCCCTTCAACCTACGAGCAGTACTTC. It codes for CSARREGPSTYEQYF.

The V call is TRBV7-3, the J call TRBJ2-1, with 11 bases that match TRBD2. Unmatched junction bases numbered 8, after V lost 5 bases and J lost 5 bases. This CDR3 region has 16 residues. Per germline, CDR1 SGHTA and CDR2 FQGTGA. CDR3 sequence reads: CASSRGLAGGDNEQFF. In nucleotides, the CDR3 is TGTGCCAGCAGCAGGGGTCTAGCGGGGGGAGACAATGAGCAGTTCTTC.

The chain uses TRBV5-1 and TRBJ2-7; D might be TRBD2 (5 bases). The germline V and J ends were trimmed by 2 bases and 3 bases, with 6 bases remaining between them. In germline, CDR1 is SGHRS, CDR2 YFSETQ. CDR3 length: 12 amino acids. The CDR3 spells CASSFAGYEQYF. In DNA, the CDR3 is TGCGCCAGCAGCTTTGCGGGCTACGAGCAGTACTTC.